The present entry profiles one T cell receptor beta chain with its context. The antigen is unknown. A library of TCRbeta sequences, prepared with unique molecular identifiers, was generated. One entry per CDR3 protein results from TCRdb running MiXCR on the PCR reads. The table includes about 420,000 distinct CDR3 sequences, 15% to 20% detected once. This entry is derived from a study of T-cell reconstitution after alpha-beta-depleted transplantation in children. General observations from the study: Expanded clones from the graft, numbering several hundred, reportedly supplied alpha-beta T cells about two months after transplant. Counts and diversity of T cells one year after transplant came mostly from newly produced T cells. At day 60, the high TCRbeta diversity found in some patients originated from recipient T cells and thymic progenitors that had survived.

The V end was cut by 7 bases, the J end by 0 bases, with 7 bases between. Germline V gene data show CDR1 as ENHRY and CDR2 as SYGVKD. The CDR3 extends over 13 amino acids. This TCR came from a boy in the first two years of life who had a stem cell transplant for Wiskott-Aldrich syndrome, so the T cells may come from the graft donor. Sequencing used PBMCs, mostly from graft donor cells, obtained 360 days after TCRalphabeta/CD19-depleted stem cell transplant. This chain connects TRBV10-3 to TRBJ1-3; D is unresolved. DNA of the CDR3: TGTGCCATCACGATTGGCTCTGGAAACACCATATATTTT. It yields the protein CAITIGSGNTIYF.